The entry below gives a single TCR beta chain sequence along with its context. The record originates from a study of hypomethylating agent response in myelodysplastic syndrome. CDR1 SGHVS and CDR2 FNYEAQ come from the germline V gene. V gave up 5 bases and J gave up 3 bases; unmatched junction bases: 10. The CDR3 has 16 amino acids. The table came from immunoSEQ multiplex PCR; TCRdb's copy has only in-frame clones and leaves some out. Of several thousand clones listed, around four fifths are singletons. V usage is TRBV7-6 and J usage is TRBJ1-5; 7 bases agree with TRBD1. The TCR sequence derives from a human donor with myelodysplastic syndrome. The input for sequencing was bone marrow, taken before or after starting hypomethylating agent treatment for myelodysplastic syndrome (not recorded which). CDR3 DNA: TGTGCCAGCAGCGCCCGAGACAGGGCGTACAATCAGCCCCAGCATTTT. Protein product: CASSARDRAYNQPQHF. The full variable domain, its missing parts supplied by reference TRBV7-6 and TRBJ1-5, is GAGVSQSPRYKVTKRGQDVALRCDPISGHVSLYWYRQALGQGPEFLTYFNYEAQQDKSGLPNDRFSAERPEGSISTLTIQRTEQRDSAMYRCASSARDRAYNQPQHFGDGTRLSIL.